This record concerns one TCR beta chain sequence. Its target is unknown. The source of the sample is a study of cytomegalovirus exposure and HLA in healthy donors. Study at large: Of 398 genotyped donors, about 80% clustered with self-reported Caucasian donors.

Study results and limitations: An apparent linkage of common viral pathogens to several of the most significant clusters emerged in a later analysis. There were 160 or so TCR beta chains listed as cytomegalovirus-associated. In an earlier analysis, about 90% or about 30%: the productive usage of most TCR beta V segments.

Primers for the PCR totalled 60 Vbeta and 13 Jbeta. Libraries were prepared by immunoSEQ multiplex PCR; TCRdb keeps only in-frame clonotypes and omits some of them. The sample lists fewer than 250,000 clones; around 67% were seen once. Material for sequencing was PBMCs. This clonotype was obtained from a woman under 40 in good health and CMV-seropositive.

The CDR3 DNA is TGCAGCGTAGACAGCTCCTCCTACGAGCAGTACTTC. This codes for CSVDSSSYEQYF. The chain has TRBV29-1 and TRBJ2-7; D is perhaps TRBD1 (5 bases). CDR3 size: 12 residues. Germline CDR1 reads SQVTM; CDR2 reads ANQGSEA. With 6 bases removed from V and 0 bases from J, the gap between germline ends came to 9 bases.